This record concerns one T cell receptor beta chain sequence. The antigen remains unidentified. This sample was included in a study of CD8 T cells in Susac syndrome. Study-level findings and limits: It was acknowledged in the study that its TCR sequencing and HLA analysis involved a relatively small number of individuals.

Random-hexamer reverse transcription was applied to roughly 0.5 to 1 ug RNA. Across 54 Vbeta and 13 Jbeta, immunoSEQ multiplex PCR amplified TCR beta CDR3. TCRdb ran MiXCR on the immunoSEQ multiplex PCR reads and lists one entry per CDR3 protein. Counted here are some 130,000 distinct CDR3 sequences, approximately 79% occurring once; the ten biggest clones make up about 0.51%. The multiple sclerosis control group comprised treatment-naive patients with stable or active relapsing-remitting disease. Both CD4+ and CD8+ T cells were negatively isolated, and TEMRA cells underwent FACS enrichment. The CDR3 is made up of 15 amino acids.

Input material: CD8+ T cells from PBMCs. The receptor was isolated from a human donor with multiple sclerosis. The gene calls are TRBV21-1 and TRBJ2-2; the table's D call TRBD2 went unverified against the DNA. TRBV21-1 counts as a pseudogene. The CDR3 protein is CARREGTIDTGELFF. The CDR3, as DNA: TGTGCCCGCCGGGAGGGAACAATCGACACCGGGGAGCTGTTTTTT.